The clone carrying this TCR beta chain appeared a few times. Its antigen is not identified. The data were obtained in a study of T-cell memory formation after mild COVID-19. Study as a whole: TCR clusters showed largely donor specificity.

The CDR3 extends over 17 amino acids. V was cut by 5 bases and J by 1 base, with 19 bases left in between. In germline, CDR1 is MNHNS, CDR2 SASEGT. Study-wide findings and caveats: Balance between CD4 and CD8 was seen in clones contracting day 15 to 85, and a CD4+ lean was seen in later expanders. Shrinking CD4+ clones were chiefly CM and EM; CD8+ ones were chiefly EMRA.

5'RACE primed at constant segments yielded TCR alpha and TCR beta cDNA libraries bearing sample barcodes and UMIs. TCRdb re-called the 5' RACE reads through MiXCR, storing one row per CDR3 protein. The sample includes approximately 430,000 distinct CDR3 sequences, roughly a quarter of them seen just once. The chain links TRBV6-1 to TRBJ2-3, with D possibly TRBD1 on 7 matching bases. This clonotype originated in an adult woman who had mild COVID-19 (a few samples of this study predate the infection). Cell type and time point are not known. Input material: PBMCs or a T cell subset sorted from them (not recorded which). This CDR3 reads CASSPPGGGPGTDTQYF. In DNA form, the CDR3 reads TGTGCCAGCAGTCCACCCGGAGGGGGCCCTGGCACAGATACGCAGTATTTT.